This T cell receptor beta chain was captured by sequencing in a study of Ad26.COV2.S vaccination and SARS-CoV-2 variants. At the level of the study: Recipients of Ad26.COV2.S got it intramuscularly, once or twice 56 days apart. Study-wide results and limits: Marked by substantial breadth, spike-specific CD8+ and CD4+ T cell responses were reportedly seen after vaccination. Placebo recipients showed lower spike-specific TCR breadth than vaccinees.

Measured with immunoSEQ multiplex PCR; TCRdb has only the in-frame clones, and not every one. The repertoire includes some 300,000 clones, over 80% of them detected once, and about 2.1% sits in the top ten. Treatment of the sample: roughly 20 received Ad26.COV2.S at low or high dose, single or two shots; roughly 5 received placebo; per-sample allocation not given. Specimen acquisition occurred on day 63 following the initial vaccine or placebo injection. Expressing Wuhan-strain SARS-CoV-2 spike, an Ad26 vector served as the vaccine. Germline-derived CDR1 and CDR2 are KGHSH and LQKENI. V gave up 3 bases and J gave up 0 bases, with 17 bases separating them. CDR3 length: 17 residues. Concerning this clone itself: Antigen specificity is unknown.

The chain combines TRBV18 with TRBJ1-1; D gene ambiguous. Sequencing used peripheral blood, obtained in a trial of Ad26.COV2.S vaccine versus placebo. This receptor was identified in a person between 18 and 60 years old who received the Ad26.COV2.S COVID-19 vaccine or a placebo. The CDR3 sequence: CASSPGRGYGMNTEAFF. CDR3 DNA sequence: TGTGCCAGCTCACCTGGCAGAGGGTACGGCATGAACACTGAAGCTTTCTTT.